The clone carrying this TCR beta chain was detected a few times. Antigen unknown. The CDR3 contains 15 residues. Per the germline V gene, CDR1 is LGHDT and CDR2 is YNNKEL (reference sequence). The data are from a study of blood T cells in healthy people across ages. A second PCR of 7 to 11 cycles used a sample-barcoded 5' primer and a J-beta primer mix. Via MiXCR, TCRdb re-called the 5' RACE reads, giving one row per CDR3 protein. The sample has 750,000 to 1,000,000 distinct CDR3 sequences; 25% to 35% are singletons. Study-wide points: There were more naive CD4+ cells and higher diversity in long-lived donors than in aged donors. No conclusive comparison of naive versus antigen-experienced cells was possible with unsorted PBMCs.

This sample was shared with a second study, whose subject was T cells of mothers and their children. As that study records: Reads obtained per mother exceeded 10 million TCR beta CDR3 reads, with roughly 3.1 million obtained per child. Mothers and children who were related shared slightly more overlap than unrelated pairs, but not significantly more.

The chain recombines TRBV3-1 with TRBJ2-1; 7 nucleotides agree with TRBD2. The DNA end is a closer match to TRBJ2-7, so the J assignment may be wrong. This clonotype originated in a woman between 35 and 50 years old in good health. The sequencing input was blood. The CDR3 here is CASGAGGDPYNEQYF. In nucleotides, the CDR3 is TGTGCCAGCGGAGCTGGGGGGGACCCCTACAATGAGCAGTACTTC.